The 3 T cell receptor beta chains given below trace back to one sample, sequenced in a study of human T cells and chemical hapten exposure. Each CDR3 protein gets one entry after TCRdb re-called the RACE reads with MiXCR. The sample lists 75,000 to 100,000 distinct CDR3 sequences; 9.5% to 15% were seen once. Noted time point: patch test 1, 2 weeks after DPC sensitization. Treatment in this sample: therapeutic diphenylcyclopropenone sensitization with weekly scalp DPC. Sequencing was performed on whole blood, taken in connection with sensitization to the hapten diphenylcyclopropenone (DPC). These receptors all stem from a woman in her thirties or forties with alopecia areata. Some clones in this sample may be carry-over from other donors' samples.

This clonotype has a handful of counts. The chain joins TRBV28 to TRBJ2-7, with 7 bases aligning to TRBD1. V lost 2 bases to trimming and J lost 5 bases; unmatched junction nucleotides: 9. The V gene's germline CDR1 is MDHEN and CDR2 SYDVKM. The CDR3 length is 15 residues. The DNA of the CDR3 is TGTGCCAGCAGTTTACAGGACAGGATAAAAAACGAGCAGTACTTC. Amino acids: CASSLQDRIKNEQYF.

This chain connects TRBV3-1 to TRBJ2-5; D uncertain. Trimming cost V 0 bases and J 10 bases, with 9 bases left between them. The length of the CDR3 is 12 residues. The germline gives CDR1 LGHDT, CDR2 YNNKEL (reference sequence). CDR3 in amino acids: CASSQDGIGQYF. The CDR3 nucleotides read TGTGCCAGCAGCCAAGACGGAATAGGCCAGTACTTC.

This clonotype has a count of ten or more. This sequence joins TRBV15 and TRBJ2-1; D assignment may be TRBD1 or TRBD2 (6 bases each). CDR1 is LNHNV, CDR2 YYDKDF, per germline (reference sequence). Trimming took off 1 base at V and 5 bases at J, with 18 bases between the two ends. The CDR3 extends over 17 amino acids. The CDR3 here is CATSRAPGASLDNEQFF. CDR3 in DNA: TGTGCCACCAGCAGAGCCCCGGGGGCTAGCTTAGACAATGAGCAGTTCTTC.